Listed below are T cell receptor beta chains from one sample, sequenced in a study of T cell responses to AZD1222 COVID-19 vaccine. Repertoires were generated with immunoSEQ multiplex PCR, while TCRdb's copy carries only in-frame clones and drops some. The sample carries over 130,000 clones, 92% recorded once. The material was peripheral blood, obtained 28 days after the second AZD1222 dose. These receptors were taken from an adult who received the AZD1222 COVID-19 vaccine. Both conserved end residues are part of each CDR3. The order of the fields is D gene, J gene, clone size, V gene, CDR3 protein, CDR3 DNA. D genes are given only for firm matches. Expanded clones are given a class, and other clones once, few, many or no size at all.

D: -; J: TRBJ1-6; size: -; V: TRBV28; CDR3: CASSLLTLSAGRSPLHF; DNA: TGTGCCAGCAGTTTATTAACTCTGTCGGCAGGCAGGTCACCCCTCCACTTT
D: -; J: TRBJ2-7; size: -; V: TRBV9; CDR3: CASSAGIAWVYEQYF; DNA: TGTGCCAGCAGTGCCGGGATTGCTTGGGTCTACGAGCAGTACTTC
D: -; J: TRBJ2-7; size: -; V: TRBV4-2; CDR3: CASSQTLGGEQYF; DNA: TGTGCCAGCAGCCAAACACTAGGAGGCGAGCAGTACTTC
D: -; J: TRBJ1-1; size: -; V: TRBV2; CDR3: CATPTGTFEAFF; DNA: TGTGCCACTCCGACAGGAACCTTCGAAGCTTTCTTT
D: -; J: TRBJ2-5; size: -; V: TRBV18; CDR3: CASSLIQGPQETQYF; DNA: TGTGCCAGCTCGCTAATACAGGGCCCCCAAGAGACCCAGTACTTC
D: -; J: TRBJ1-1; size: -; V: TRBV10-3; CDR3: CAISEAPGRGTEAFF; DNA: TGTGCCATCAGTGAGGCTCCGGGGCGAGGGACTGAAGCTTTCTTT
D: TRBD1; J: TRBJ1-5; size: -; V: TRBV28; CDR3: CASRNGQGANQPQHF; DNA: TGTGCCAGCAGGAATGGACAGGGGGCCAATCAGCCCCAGCATTTT
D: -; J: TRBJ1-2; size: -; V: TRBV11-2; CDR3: CASSYHFYGYTF; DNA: TGTGCCAGCAGCTACCACTTCTATGGCTACACCTTC
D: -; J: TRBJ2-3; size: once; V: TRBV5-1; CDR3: CASSFSGGTDTQYF; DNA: TGCGCCAGCAGCTTCTCCGGCGGCACAGATACGCAGTATTTT
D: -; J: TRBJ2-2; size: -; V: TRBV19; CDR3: CASSIVRGPSNTGELFF; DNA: TGTGCCAGTAGTATAGTGCGGGGACCCTCGAACACCGGGGAGCTGTTTTTT
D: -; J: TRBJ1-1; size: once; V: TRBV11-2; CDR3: CASSFRRDPMNTEAFF; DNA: TGTGCCAGCAGCTTTAGAAGGGACCCAATGAACACTGAAGCTTTCTTT
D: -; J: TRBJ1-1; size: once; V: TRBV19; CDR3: CASRAGSRTEAFF; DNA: TGTGCCAGTAGGGCAGGAAGTCGAACTGAAGCTTTCTTT
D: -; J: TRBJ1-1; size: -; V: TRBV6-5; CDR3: CASSYIPGRDTEAFF; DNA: TGTGCCAGCAGTTACATCCCGGGGAGAGATACTGAAGCTTTCTTT
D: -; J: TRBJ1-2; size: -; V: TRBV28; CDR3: CASSLGGTYGYTF; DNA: TGTGCCAGCAGTTTAGGGGGGACCTATGGCTACACCTTC
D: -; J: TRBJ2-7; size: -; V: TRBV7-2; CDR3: CASSLEGSTSYEQYF; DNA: TGTGCCAGCAGCTTAGAAGGTAGCACTAGCTACGAGCAGTACTTC
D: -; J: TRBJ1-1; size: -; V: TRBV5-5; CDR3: CASSLGLATEAFF; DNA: TGTGCCAGCAGCTTGGGACTAGCAACTGAAGCTTTCTTT
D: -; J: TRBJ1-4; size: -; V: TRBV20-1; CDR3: CSASERPATNEKLFF; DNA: TGCAGTGCTAGTGAACGGCCCGCAACTAATGAAAAACTGTTTTTT
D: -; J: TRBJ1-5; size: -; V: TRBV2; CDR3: CASSSRLNQPQHF; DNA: TGTGCCAGCAGTAGTAGGCTAAATCAGCCCCAGCATTTT
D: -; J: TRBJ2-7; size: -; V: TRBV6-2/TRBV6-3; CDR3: CASSSGSYEQYF; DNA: TGTGCCAGCAGTTCGGGGAGCTACGAGCAGTACTTC
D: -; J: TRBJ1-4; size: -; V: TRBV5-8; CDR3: CASSLPQLLGRTF; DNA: TGTGCCAGCAGCTTGCCGCAGTTGCTTGGACGGACTTTT
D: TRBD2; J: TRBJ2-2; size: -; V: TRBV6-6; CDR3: CASSYLAGGTGELFF; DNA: TGTGCCAGCAGTTACTTAGCGGGAGGTACCGGGGAGCTGTTTTTT
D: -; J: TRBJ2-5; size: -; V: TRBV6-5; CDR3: CASTPTSGETQYF; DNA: TGTGCCAGCACCCCGACCTCCGGAGAGACCCAGTACTTC
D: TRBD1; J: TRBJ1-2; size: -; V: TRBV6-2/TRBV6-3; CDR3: CASSRQGDGYTF; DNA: TGTGCCAGCAGCCGACAGGGTGATGGCTACACCTTC
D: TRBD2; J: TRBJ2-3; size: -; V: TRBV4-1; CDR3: CASSQAQRDPDTQYF; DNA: TGCGCCAGCAGCCAAGCACAGCGGGACCCAGATACGCAGTATTTT
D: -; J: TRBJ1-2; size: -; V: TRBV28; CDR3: CASSLHVRVSYGYTF; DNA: TGTGCCAGCAGTTTACATGTCAGGGTGAGCTATGGCTACACCTTC
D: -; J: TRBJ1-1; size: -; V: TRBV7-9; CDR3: CASSWGNTEAFF; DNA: TGTGCCAGCAGCTGGGGTAACACTGAAGCTTTCTTT
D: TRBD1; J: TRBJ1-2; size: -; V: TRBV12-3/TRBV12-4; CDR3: CASSLRTGSGYTF; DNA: TGTGCCAGCAGTTTGAGGACAGGGTCCGGCTACACCTTC
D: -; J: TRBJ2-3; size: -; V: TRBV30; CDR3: CAWSVQGRGRTDTQYF; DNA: TGTGCCTGGAGTGTACAGGGGCGGGGTAGAACAGATACGCAGTATTTT
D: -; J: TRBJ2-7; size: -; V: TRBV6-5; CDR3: CASSYLPPPTGYEQYF; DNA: TGTGCCAGCAGTTACCTGCCCCCCCCGACAGGCTACGAGCAGTACTTC
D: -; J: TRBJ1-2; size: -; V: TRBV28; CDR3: CASSFAEGLGRGRQGNYGYTF; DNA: TGTGCCAGCAGTTTCGCGGAAGGGCTGGGACGGGGGCGACAAGGGAACTATGGCTACACCTTC
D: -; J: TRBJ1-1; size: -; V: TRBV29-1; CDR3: CSVEDSLNTEAFF; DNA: TGCAGCGTTGAGGACAGTTTAAACACTGAAGCTTTCTTT
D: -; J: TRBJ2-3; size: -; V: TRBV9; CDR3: CASSPSPRMGTDTQYF; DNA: TGTGCCAGCAGCCCTAGCCCGAGGATGGGCACAGATACGCAGTATTTT
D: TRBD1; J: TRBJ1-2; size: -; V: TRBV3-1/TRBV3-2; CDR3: CASSLSGTGDGYTF; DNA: TGTGCCAGCAGCCTTTCCGGGACAGGGGACGGCTACACCTTC
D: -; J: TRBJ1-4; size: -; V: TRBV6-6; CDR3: CASSYVGLEKLFF; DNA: TGTGCCAGCAGTTACGTAGGTCTTGAAAAACTGTTTTTT
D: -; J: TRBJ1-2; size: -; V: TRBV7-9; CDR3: CASSPFPLRDYGYTF; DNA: TGTGCCAGCAGCCCGTTCCCCCTACGAGACTATGGCTACACCTTC
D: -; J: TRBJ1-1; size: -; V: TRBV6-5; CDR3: CASSVGRNVNTEAFF; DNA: TGTGCCAGCAGCGTCGGACGGAACGTTAACACTGAAGCTTTCTTT
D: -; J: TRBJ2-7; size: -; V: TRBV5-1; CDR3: CASSLEDNYEQYF; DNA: TGCGCCAGCAGCTTGGAGGACAACTACGAGCAGTACTTC
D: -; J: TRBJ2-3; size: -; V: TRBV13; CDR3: CASAGGDTQYF; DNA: TGTGCCAGCGCTGGCGGGGATACGCAGTATTTT
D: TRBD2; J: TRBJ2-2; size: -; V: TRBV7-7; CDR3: CASSQETSGRRNTGELFF; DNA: TGTGCCAGCAGCCAAGAGACTAGCGGGAGAAGGAACACCGGGGAGCTGTTTTTT
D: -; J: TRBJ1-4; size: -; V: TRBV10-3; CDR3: CAISESTGGYVEKLFF; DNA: TGTGCCATCAGTGAGTCGACCGGGGGCTATGTTGAAAAACTGTTTTTT
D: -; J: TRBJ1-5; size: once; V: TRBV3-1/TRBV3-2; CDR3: CASSQDARGEQPQHF; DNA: TGTGCCAGCAGCCAAGATGCCAGGGGAGAACAGCCCCAGCATTTT
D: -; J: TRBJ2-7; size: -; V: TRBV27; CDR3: CASGKSGYYEQYF; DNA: TGTGCCAGCGGCAAGAGCGGATACTACGAGCAGTACTTC
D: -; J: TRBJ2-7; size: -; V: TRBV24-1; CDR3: CATSDRRRSSYEQYF; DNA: TGTGCCACCAGTGACCGACGAAGGAGCTCCTACGAGCAGTACTTC
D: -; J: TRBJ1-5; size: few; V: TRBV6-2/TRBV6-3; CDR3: CASSDWTDSNQPQHF; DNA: TGTGCCAGCAGTGACTGGACCGATAGCAATCAGCCCCAGCATTTT
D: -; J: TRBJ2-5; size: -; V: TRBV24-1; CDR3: CATSSHETQYF; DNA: TGTGCCACCAGTTCACACGAGACCCAGTACTTC
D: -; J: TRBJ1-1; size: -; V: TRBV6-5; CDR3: CASRKQGGDTEAFF; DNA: TGTGCCAGCAGGAAACAGGGAGGAGACACTGAAGCTTTCTTT
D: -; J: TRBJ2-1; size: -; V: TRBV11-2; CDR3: CASSLVGYGERNEQFF; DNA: TGTGCCAGCAGCTTAGTAGGATACGGGGAAAGGAATGAGCAGTTCTTC
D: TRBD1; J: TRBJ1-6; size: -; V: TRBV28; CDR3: CASSPGQGNSPLHF; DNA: TGTGCCAGCAGTCCAGGACAGGGCAATTCACCCCTCCACTTT
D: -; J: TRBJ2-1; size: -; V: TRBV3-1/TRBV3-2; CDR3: CASSLGRAVREQFF; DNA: TGTGCCAGCAGCTTGGGCAGGGCCGTACGCGAGCAGTTCTTC
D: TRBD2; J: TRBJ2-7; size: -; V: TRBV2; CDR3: CASTFSGRSSYEQYF; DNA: TGTGCCAGCACCTTTAGCGGGCGGAGCTCCTACGAGCAGTACTTC
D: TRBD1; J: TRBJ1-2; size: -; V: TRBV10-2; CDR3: CASSGQGANGYTF; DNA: TGCGCCAGCTCTGGACAGGGGGCGAATGGCTACACCTTC
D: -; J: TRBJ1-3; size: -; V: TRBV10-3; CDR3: CAISRGDIVGNTIYF; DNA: TGTGCCATCAGCCGGGGGGACATCGTAGGAAACACCATATATTTT
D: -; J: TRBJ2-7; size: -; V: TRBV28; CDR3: CASSSPPGDEQYF; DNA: TGTGCCAGCAGTTCCCCTCCGGGGGACGAGCAGTACTTC
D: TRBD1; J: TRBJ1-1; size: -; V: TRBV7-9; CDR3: CASSFGQGEAFF; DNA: TGTGCCAGCAGCTTTGGACAGGGCGAAGCTTTCTTT
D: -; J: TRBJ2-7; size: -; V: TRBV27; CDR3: CASRRTGLGQQYF; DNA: TGTGCCAGCCGAAGGACGGGGTTGGGGCAGCAGTACTTC
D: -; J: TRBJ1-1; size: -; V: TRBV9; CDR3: CASSVSPGYTEAFF; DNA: TGTGCCAGCAGCGTATCTCCGGGGTACACTGAAGCTTTCTTT
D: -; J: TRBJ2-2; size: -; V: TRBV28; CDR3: CASSEQVDANTGELFF; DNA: TGTGCCAGCAGCGAACAGGTTGACGCGAACACCGGGGAGCTGTTTTTT
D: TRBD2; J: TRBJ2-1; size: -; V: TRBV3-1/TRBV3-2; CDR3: CASSQVAGADGNEQFF; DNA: TGTGCCAGCAGCCAAGTTGCGGGAGCAGACGGCAATGAGCAGTTCTTC
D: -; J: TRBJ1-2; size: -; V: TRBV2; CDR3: CASQRQGDTYGYTF; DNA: TGTGCCAGCCAACGGCAAGGGGACACCTATGGCTACACCTTC